This note documents a single T cell receptor beta chain sequence. Antigen unknown. Just one base apart from a much larger clone, this may be a read error. CDR3 length: 13 amino acids. CDR1 and CDR2 (germline): ENHRY, SYGVKD. Trimming left V 1 base short and J 7 bases short, with 9 bases between. This entry belongs to a study of T cell repertoires in cytomegalovirus infection. TCRdb analysed the reads with MiXCR anew, one entry per CDR3 protein. The sample contains 900,000 to 950,000 distinct CDR3 sequences, about 33% of which appear only once. Source: cultured CD8+ T cells from PBMCs, taken from culture after CMV antigen stimulation. This chain connects TRBV10-3 to TRBJ2-3; unclear D gene. The clonotype originates from a human donor in good health (CMV status not recorded). Some clones in this sample may be carry-over from other donors' samples. CDR3 sequence reads: CAISEFLENTQYF. CDR3 bases: TGTGCCATCAGTGAGTTTTTGGAAAATACGCAGTATTTT.